Presented here are 18 T cell receptor beta chains from one specimen sequenced in a study of blood T cells in healthy people across ages. Alongside a J-beta primer mix, a sample-barcoded 5' primer served in a second PCR lasting roughly 7 to 11 cycles. MiXCR was run by TCRdb on the 5' RACE reads, yielding one entry per CDR3 protein. The table lists about 590,000 distinct CDR3 sequences, about 30% of them singletons. The material sequenced was blood. These receptors were collected from a woman over 75 in good health.

This clonotype was seen ten or more times. This chain connects TRBV20-1 to TRBJ2-3; D is perhaps TRBD2 (6 bases). Germline values: CDR1 DFQATT, CDR2 SNEGSKA (reference sequence). V shed 4 bases and J shed 5 bases, with 10 bases lying between them. The CDR3 contains 12 residues. The CDR3 is CSAMRDEDTQYF. CDR3 in DNA: TGCAGTGCTATGCGGGACGAAGATACGCAGTATTTT.

This clonotype showed up many times. The J gene is TRBJ2-1, the V gene TRBV30, with D tentatively TRBD2 (6 bases). Germline CDR1 is GTSNPN and CDR2 is SVGIG (reference sequence). The length of the CDR3 is 12 residues. Trimming took off 2 bases at V and 6 bases at J, with 8 bases between the two ends. The CDR3 region has the DNA TGTGCCTGGAGTTCGCGGGGCAATGAGCAGTTCTTC. Protein product: CAWSSRGNEQFF.

J is TRBJ2-5 and V is TRBV18; D gene uncertain. The length of the CDR3 is 12 residues. Trimming stripped 1 base from V and 11 bases from J, with 11 bases between. CDR1 and CDR2 (germline): KGHSH, LQKENI. In DNA, the CDR3 is TGTGCCAGCTCACCACTGGGTGATGGGCAGTACTTC. Protein: CASSPLGDGQYF.

This clonotype was seen many times. The rearrangement links TRBV5-6 to TRBJ2-3; D is unclear. The CDR3 sequence is 13 residues long. V shed 2 bases and J shed 3 bases, with 7 bases lying between them. Germline V gives CDR1 SGHDT, CDR2 YYEEEE. In DNA form, the CDR3 reads TGTGCCAGCAGCTTACGGCCGACAGATACGCAGTATTTT. Translating gives CASSLRPTDTQYF.

This clonotype showed up many times. The chain recombines TRBV6-2 or TRBV6-3 with TRBJ2-1, with unresolved D. The CDR3 spans 12 residues. Looked up from germline, CDR1 is MNHEY and CDR2 is SVGEGT. V shed 0 bases and J shed 6 bases, with 3 bases lying between them. The CDR3 DNA is TGTGCCAGCAGTTACTCGACCAATGAGCAGTTCTTC. This codes for CASSYSTNEQFF.

This clonotype was detected ten times or more. A much larger clone differs from this one at a single base, so this may be a read error. The rearrangement joins TRBV20-1 to TRBJ2-1; 9 bases are shared with TRBD1. In germline, CDR1 is DFQATT, CDR2 SNEGSKA (reference sequence). The CDR3 totals 17 residues. In DNA, the CDR3 is TGCAGTGCTAGAGATTTAAACAGGGGGCATTTCAAGAATGTGCAGTTCTTC. Translating gives CSARDLNRGHFKNVQFF.

Remarks on this clonotype: Just one base apart from a much larger clone, this may be a read error. The chain uses TRBV20-1 and TRBJ2-7; D is unclear. CDR1 is DFQATT, CDR2 SNEGSKA, per germline (reference sequence). This CDR3 contains 12 residues. V lost 3 bases to trimming and J lost 7 bases, with 13 bases between them. The CDR3 nucleotides are TGCAGTGCTAGCAAGGAGAGCAATGAGCAGTACTTC. Its protein product is CSASKESNEQYF.

This clonotype was seen more than once but under ten times. This may arise from a read error, as a much more abundant clone is one base away. The chain links TRBV20-1 to TRBJ2-7; possible D gene TRBD1, 5 bases. Trimming shortened V by 0 bases and J by 3 bases, and 12 bases separated the two germline ends. This CDR3 spans 14 amino acids. Germline V gives CDR1 DFQATT, CDR2 SNEGSKA (reference sequence). The CDR3 region is CSARDPTRGYEQYF. In DNA form, the CDR3 reads TGCAGTGCTAGAGACCCCACAAGGGGCTACGAGCAGTACTTC.

V and J are TRBV4-2 and TRBJ2-7, with D unresolved. Germline lookup yields CDR1 LGHNA and CDR2 YNFKEQ. V lost 5 bases and J lost 4, with 18 bases in between. This CDR3 is 15 amino acids long. CDR3 sequence: CASSLVAALGYEQYF. The CDR3 DNA sequence: TGTGCCAGCAGCTTGGTGGCAGCATTAGGGTACGAGCAGTACTTC.

This sequence joins TRBV6-1 and TRBJ1-5; D remains unclear. V was trimmed by 7 bases and J by 2 bases, leaving 18 bases between them. This CDR3 contains 16 residues. Germline-derived CDR1 and CDR2 are MNHNS and SASEGT. CDR3 in DNA: TGTGCCAGCATCCAAGAAGGATTTGGGGGCAATCAGCCCCAGCATTTT. This codes for CASIQEGFGGNQPQHF.

The rearrangement uses TRBV7-9 and TRBJ2-6; a weak D match, TRBD1 (6 bases). CDR1 is SEHNR and CDR2 is FQNEAQ in the germline V gene (reference sequence). The CDR3 totals 15 residues. The germline V and J ends were trimmed by 5 bases and 1 base, with 9 bases remaining between them. The CDR3 DNA is TGTGCCAGCAGCATCACAGGGTCTGGGGCCAACGTCCTGACTTTC. Its translation is CASSITGSGANVLTF.

This clonotype was seen repeatedly, ten times or more. The CDR3: CASSGTERSYNEQFF. The CDR3 nucleotides are TGTGCCAGCAGTGGGACAGAGCGCTCCTACAATGAGCAGTTCTTC. This sequence joins TRBV25-1 and TRBJ2-1, with a weak D call TRBD1 (6 bases). Per the germline V gene, CDR1 is MGHDK and CDR2 is SYGVNS. V was clipped by 4 bases and J by 0 bases, with 10 bases between them. This CDR3 is 15 amino acids long.

The sample holds many counts of this clonotype. At one of its ends the junction is not consistent with the germline gene, which may arise from a read error. The rearrangement uses TRBV7-9 and TRBJ2-3; unclear D gene. CDR3 length: 15 residues. Germline loops: CDR1 SEHNR, CDR2 FQNEAQ (reference sequence). CDR3 bases: TGTGCTAGCAGCTTAGGGCTTTCTAGCACAGATACGCAGTATTTT. Amino acid sequence: CASSLGLSSTDTQYF.

This clonotype was observed many times. The V gene is TRBV6-1, the J gene TRBJ2-3; D is perhaps TRBD1 or TRBD2 (5 bases each). The germline V and J ends were trimmed by 7 bases and 2 bases, with 10 bases remaining between them. The CDR3 is 13 residues long. Germline values: CDR1 MNHNS, CDR2 SASEGT. CDR3 in amino acids: CASNRDHTDTQYF. The CDR3 DNA reads as TGTGCCAGCAACCGGGACCACACAGATACGCAGTATTTT.

Turning to this clonotype: Being one base from a much bigger clone, this may be a read error. The gene calls are TRBV7-8 and TRBJ2-1; TRBD1 matches at 8 bases. The DNA end is a closer match to TRBJ2-7, so the J assignment may be wrong. CDR1 and CDR2 from the germline V gene are SGHVS and FQNEAQ. The CDR3 is 18 amino acids. The CDR3 is CASRFGTGHSLSYNEQYF. The DNA for the CDR3 is TGTGCCAGTCGCTTCGGGACAGGCCACTCTCTTTCCTACAATGAGCAGTACTTC.

This clonotype was seen repeatedly, ten times or more. The V call is TRBV6-1, the J call TRBJ2-4; weak D call: TRBD1 (6 bases). Germline V gene sequence: CDR1 MNHNS, CDR2 SASEGT. The CDR3 has 13 amino acids. The ends were cut back, 5 bases at V and 4 bases at J, with 9 bases in the middle. The CDR3 spells CASSNGQKNIQYF. In DNA, the CDR3 is TGTGCCAGCAGTAATGGACAGAAAAACATTCAGTACTTC.

In this sample, this clonotype turned up a few times. A read error may explain this, as a much larger clone is one base away. The V call is TRBV5-1, the J call TRBJ2-4, with TRBD2 matching over 7 bases. Trimming cost V 3 bases and J 2 bases; bases outside gene matches: 2. Germline CDR1 reads SGHRS; CDR2 reads YFSETQ. CDR3 size: 14 residues. CDR3 loop: CASSWGGPKNIQYF. In DNA form, the CDR3 reads TGCGCCAGCAGCTGGGGGGGTCCCAAAAACATTCAGTACTTC.

Many counts were recorded for this clonotype. The chain combines TRBV20-1 with TRBJ2-7; D call uncertain. The CDR3 contains 13 residues. V was shortened by 5 bases and J by 6 bases, with 17 bases between the two germline ends. Germline loops: CDR1 DFQATT, CDR2 SNEGSKA (reference sequence). The CDR3 DNA sequence: TGCAGTGCTGCTAAAAGGCCCTCCCCCGAGCAGTACTTC. Amino acids: CSAAKRPSPEQYF.